This passage covers 14 T cell receptor beta chains from one sample sequenced in a study of blood T cell repertoires in COVID-19. The method was immunoSEQ multiplex PCR; TCRdb's version includes in-frame clones alone and lacks a portion of them. The sample has just under 150,000 clones, roughly 86% seen once; the top ten hold 0.9% to 0.95%. Material: peripheral blood. The receptors derive from a woman between 45 and 60 years old with acute or convalescent COVID-19.

In nucleotides, the CDR3 is TGTGCCAGCAGCCAAGACCCGAGGCTCCTAGCGGGAGGAGTACTAGACATTTCCTACGAGCAGTACTTC. Amino acids: CASSQDPRLLAGGVLDISYEQYF. V gene TRBV3-1 (or the pseudogene TRBV3-2) combines with J gene TRBJ2-7, with 11 positions matching TRBD2. The V and J ends lost 0 bases and 1 base, in that order; junction bases with no gene match: 23. CDR1 and CDR2 from the germline V gene are LGHDT and YNNKEL (reference sequence). The CDR3 totals 23 residues.

This chain joins TRBV5-1 and TRBJ1-2; TRBD1 is a possible D gene (5 bases). Germline V gene sequence: CDR1 SGHRS, CDR2 YFSETQ. V lost 3 bases and J lost 1, with 7 bases in between. CDR3 length: 13 residues. CDR3 nucleotides: TGCGCCAGCAGCTATGACAGTAACTATGGCTACACCTTC. It yields the protein CASSYDSNYGYTF.

The V and J genes are TRBV7-3 and TRBJ2-2; TRBD2 might be the D (6 bases). This CDR3 has 16 residues. CDR1 SGHTA and CDR2 FQGTGA come from the germline V gene. The V and J ends lost 4 bases and 0 bases respectively, with 12 bases between them. The CDR3 here is CASSSSGGTNTGELFF. In nucleotides, the CDR3 is TGTGCCAGCAGCTCCTCCGGCGGGACGAACACCGGGGAGCTGTTTTTT.

This chain uses TRBV11-3 with TRBJ2-1; 7 nucleotides agree with TRBD2. Germline trimming cut 2 bases from V and 7 bases from J; bases unmatched to any gene: 8. Germline CDR1 and CDR2: SGHNT and YENEEA. The CDR3 runs 15 residues. In DNA, the CDR3 is TGTGCCAGCAGCTTAAAGGCGGGAGCTGAAAATGAGCAGTTCTTC. Translated, it gives CASSLKAGAENEQFF.

The V gene is TRBV2, the J gene TRBJ2-2; 11 positions agree with TRBD2. Germline-derived CDR1 and CDR2 are SNHLY and FYNNEI. Trimming removed 9 bases from V and 5 bases from J; junction bases left unmatched: 2. This CDR3 contains 13 residues. This CDR3 reads CASWTSGTGELFF. Written as DNA, the CDR3 is TGTGCCAGTTGGACTAGCGGGACCGGGGAGCTGTTTTTT.

The rearrangement uses TRBV6-5 and TRBJ2-1; 7 bases align to TRBD1. The CDR3 is made up of 15 amino acids. The J segment lost 5 bases and the V segment lost 6 bases, leaving 10 bases of the junction unmatched. Germline lookup yields CDR1 MNHEY and CDR2 SVGAGI. CDR3 region: CASSLTTGINNEQFF. DNA of the CDR3: TGTGCCAGCAGCCTTACGACAGGGATTAACAATGAGCAGTTCTTC.

The V gene is TRBV2, the J gene TRBJ1-3; the D gene is possibly TRBD1 (5 bases). Trimming pared 7 bases from V and 0 bases from J, leaving 16 bases between. The CDR3 has 16 residues. Germline assignment: CDR1 SNHLY and CDR2 FYNNEI. The DNA of the CDR3 is TGTGCCAGCATCGAGGACAACCTACTCTCTGGAAACACCATATATTTT. Protein: CASIEDNLLSGNTIYF.

The chain couples TRBV19 to TRBJ1-2; TRBD1 is a possible D gene (6 bases). The CDR3 runs 14 residues. Trimming took off 10 bases at V and 9 bases at J, with 24 bases between the two ends. CDR1 is LNHDA, CDR2 SQIVND, per germline (reference sequence). CDR3 nucleotides: TGTGCCACGCAACCTACAGGGTCAGGGCATAGCTACACCTTC. This codes for CATQPTGSGHSYTF.

This clone appeared once. V is TRBV10-3 and J is TRBJ2-7; 7 nucleotides agree with TRBD2. The CDR3 sequence is 14 residues long. V trimming: 6 bases; J trimming: 2 bases; junction bases outside the gene matches: 7. The V gene's germline CDR1 is ENHRY and CDR2 SYGVKD. The CDR3 reads CAIRSPSGPYEQYF. The CDR3 region has the DNA TGTGCCATCAGGAGTCCTAGCGGCCCCTACGAGCAGTACTTC.

The rearrangement joins TRBV19 to TRBJ2-2; a weak D match, TRBD2 (6 bases). The CDR3 runs 17 residues. The germline V and J ends were trimmed by 2 bases and 1 base, with 14 bases remaining between them. Per the germline V gene, CDR1 is LNHDA and CDR2 is SQIVND (reference sequence). This CDR3 is CASSINGGVVNTGELFF. The CDR3 DNA reads as TGTGCCAGTAGTATAAATGGAGGGGTCGTGAACACCGGGGAGCTGTTTTTT.

The V call is TRBV15, the J call TRBJ2-2; maybe TRBD2 (5 bases). The V end was cut by 1 base, the J end by 2 bases, with 11 bases between. The CDR3 extends over 16 amino acids. Germline V lookup: CDR1 LNHNV, CDR2 YYDKDF (reference sequence). CDR3 protein: CATSRGFGSNTGELFF. The CDR3 coding sequence is TGTGCCACCAGCAGAGGTTTTGGGAGCAACACCGGGGAGCTGTTTTTT. The variable domain in full, with the rest retrieved from reference TRBV15 and TRBJ2-2, is DAMVIQNPRYQVTQFGKPVTLSCSQTLNHNVMYWYQQKSSQAPKLLFHYYDKDFNNEADTPDNFQSRRPNTSFCFLDIRSPGLGDTAMYLCATSRGFGSNTGELFFGEGSRLTVL.

CDR3: CASSLEAGAAGANVLTF. CDR3 in DNA: TGCGCCAGCAGCTTGGAAGCAGGGGCGGCCGGGGCCAACGTCCTGACTTTC. The chain employs TRBV5-1 and TRBJ2-6, with D perhaps TRBD1 (6 bases). V dropped 0 bases and J dropped 4 bases, with 14 bases sitting between them. The germline CDR1 and CDR2 sequences are SGHRS and YFSETQ. The CDR3 is made up of 17 amino acids.

This sequence joins TRBV4-1 and TRBJ2-1; 8 bases map to TRBD2. CDR1 is MGHRA, CDR2 YSYEKL, per germline. The CDR3 has 16 residues. Trimming cost V 1 base and J 10 bases; bases outside gene matches: 12. The CDR3 reads CASSQVIGLAEGEQFF. For the CDR3, the DNA is TGCGCCAGCAGCCAAGTTATTGGACTAGCTGAGGGGGAGCAGTTCTTC.

The chain uses TRBV9 and TRBJ2-7; TRBD2 is a possible D gene (6 bases). Deletions cut 5 bases from V and 6 bases from J, with 12 bases between. Per the germline V gene, CDR1 is SGDLS and CDR2 is YYNGEE. The CDR3 is 12 residues long. This CDR3 is CASSGRGAEQYF. The DNA of the CDR3 is TGTGCCAGCAGTGGCCGCGGGGCCGAGCAGTACTTC.